Below are 10 T cell receptor beta chains sequenced from a single sample in a study of T cell responses to AZD1222 COVID-19 vaccine. TCRdb keeps only in-frame clones here, not all; method: immunoSEQ multiplex PCR. The sample contains about 150,000 clones, about 88% of which appear only once. Sequenced material: peripheral blood, taken on day 0 of AZD1222 vaccination. These receptors were collected from an adult in good health.

The rearrangement uses TRBV19 and TRBJ1-1; D ambiguous. Per the germline V gene, CDR1 is LNHDA and CDR2 is SQIVND (reference sequence). The CDR3 sequence is 14 residues long. The V end lost 4 bases, the J end lost 1 base, and 10 bases lay between the germline ends. This chain's CDR3 is CASSKREGNTEAFF. The CDR3 DNA follows: TGTGCCAGTAGTAAACGGGAAGGGAACACTGAAGCTTTCTTT.

This clone was seen a single time. The chain couples TRBV7-2 to TRBJ1-5, with TRBD1 matching over 9 bases. This CDR3 spans 15 amino acids. The germline gives CDR1 SGHTA, CDR2 FQGNSA. The ends lost 5 bases at V and 6 bases at J; junction bases unmatched: 8. The CDR3 here is CASSNGQGRGQPQHF. For the CDR3, the DNA is TGTGCCAGCAGCAATGGACAGGGGAGGGGTCAGCCCCAGCATTTT.

The gene calls are TRBV7-9 and TRBJ1-2, with D perhaps TRBD1 (6 bases). This CDR3 is 14 amino acids long. Germline V lookup: CDR1 SEHNR, CDR2 FQNEAQ (reference sequence). Trimming cost V 1 base and J 7 bases, with 13 bases left between them. CDR3 residues: CASSLGGASAGYTF. CDR3 DNA: TGTGCCAGCAGCTTAGGGGGGGCGTCTGCTGGCTACACCTTC.

The chain combines TRBV7-2 with TRBJ1-1; no clear D. Germline V lookup: CDR1 SGHTA, CDR2 FQGNSA. The CDR3 extends over 13 amino acids. Deletions cut 5 bases from V and 8 bases from J, with 15 bases between. CDR3 nucleotide sequence: TGTGCCAGCAGCACACGGGCACCTTGGGAAGCTTTCTTT. Its translation is CASSTRAPWEAFF.

V is TRBV19 and J is TRBJ1-2; the D is unclear. The germline gives CDR1 LNHDA, CDR2 SQIVND (reference sequence). CDR3 size: 12 residues. V shed 7 bases and J shed 6 bases, with 12 bases lying between them. CDR3 protein: CASMGGPHGYTF. The CDR3 DNA reads as TGTGCCAGTATGGGAGGACCCCATGGCTACACCTTC.

This clone turned up a few times. This chain uses TRBV28 with TRBJ1-1; 10 positions agree with TRBD1. The J segment lost 3 bases and the V segment lost 6 bases, leaving 13 bases of the junction unmatched. Germline CDR1 reads MDHEN; CDR2 reads SYDVKM. This CDR3 is 17 amino acids long. CDR3 nucleotide sequence: TGTGCCAGCAGGTCCCGGGACAGGGGAATATTGTACACTGAAGCTTTCTTT. As protein: CASRSRDRGILYTEAFF.

This clone was recorded only once. The chain recombines TRBV19 with TRBJ2-1, with TRBD2 identical over 9 bases. With 1 base clipped from V and 10 bases from J, the junction kept 5 bases outside the gene matches. Germline V gene sequence: CDR1 LNHDA, CDR2 SQIVND (reference sequence). CDR3 length: 14 amino acids. CDR3 in DNA: TGTGCCAGTAGTATAGGGCTAGCGGGGTACGAGCAGTTCTTC. Its translation is CASSIGLAGYEQFF.

This clone came up once. This sequence joins TRBV7-2 and TRBJ2-7; a weak D match, TRBD2 (5 bases). This CDR3 contains 14 residues. V lost 5 bases and J 0 bases, leaving 11 bases between the germline ends. Looked up from germline, CDR1 is SGHTA and CDR2 is FQGNSA. For the CDR3, the DNA is TGTGCCAGCAGCCCGGGGTACAACTCCTACGAGCAGTACTTC. Its protein is CASSPGYNSYEQYF.

This rearrangement joins TRBV7-8 to TRBJ2-6; perhaps TRBD1 as D (5 bases). The CDR3 extends over 15 amino acids. Germline CDR1 and CDR2: SGHVS and FQNEAQ. V lost 5 bases, J lost 0 bases, and 8 bases lay in between. In DNA, the CDR3 is TGTGCCAGCAGCAGACAGTCCTCTGGGGCCAACGTCCTGACTTTC. Translated: CASSRQSSGANVLTF.

The chain couples TRBV5-4 to TRBJ2-7, with TRBD2 matching 12 bases. There are 16 residues in the CDR3. J gave up 3 bases and V 0 bases, and 4 bases lay outside the gene matches. Per the germline V gene, CDR1 is SGHNT and CDR2 is YYREEE (reference sequence). The CDR3 loop is CASSLGASGGVYEQYF. Here the CDR3 DNA reads TGTGCCAGCAGCTTGGGAGCTAGCGGGGGGGTCTACGAGCAGTACTTC.